The source of this T cell receptor beta chain is a study of persistence of HIV-infected CD4 T cells. The wider study: CD4+ T cells responding to CMV or HIV-1 Gag were isolated.

This was the immunoSEQ version 4 assay in survey mode. Template was genomic DNA at around 9.7 ng/uL, with up to 1 ug used per sample. Assay used: immunoSEQ multiplex PCR; TCRdb lists only in-frame clones, some missing. This sample has about 40,000 clones, with roughly 74% found just once. With regard to this clone: Its specificity is not known.

The study's findings and limits: Proviral oligoclonality tracked with TCR oligoclonality within the same sorted cells.

CDR3 length: 15 amino acids. The trim removed 3 bases at V and 5 bases at J, leaving 5 bases unmatched. From germline, CDR1 is SGHRS and CDR2 YFSETQ. Overlapping HIV-1 Gag 15-mer peptides at 0.8 to 1 ug per peptide per mL were used. Memory cells lacking CD40L and CD69 with high CD45RO were sorted. Suppressive ART was started during chronic HIV-1 infection in these adults. The chain is built from TRBV5-1 and TRBJ2-1; 10 positions match TRBD2. This receptor was taken from an adult man with HIV who was CMV-seropositive. Sequencing used CD4+ T cells sorted from PBMCs after approximately 18-hour stimulation, obtained from a patient who received antiretroviral therapy. This CDR3 reads CASSSGLAGDNEQFF. The CDR3 bases are TGCGCCAGCAGCTCCGGGCTAGCGGGGGACAATGAGCAGTTCTTC.